The 5 T cell receptor beta chains reported below all come from one sample, sequenced in a study of T cells in Graves' hyperthyroidism and ophthalmopathy. The investigators amplified TCR beta CDR3 regions from RNA transcripts. The HTBI primer set was used in a first-round RT-PCR of the TCR CDR3. MiXCR was run by TCRdb on the multiplex PCR reads, yielding one entry per CDR3 protein. The table includes approximately 600,000 distinct CDR3 sequences, approximately 14% detected once. The sequencing sample was made of blood. The source is a woman in her 40s with Graves' ophthalmopathy.

This clonotype appeared many times. V is TRBV29-1 and J is TRBJ1-2; D gene unclear. The ends were cut back, 3 bases at V and 4 bases at J, with 12 bases in the middle. Per the germline V gene, CDR1 is SQVTM and CDR2 is ANQGSEA. This CDR3 has 13 amino acids. CDR3 residues: CSVDMPVGYGYTF. The CDR3 DNA sequence: TGCAGCGTTGATATGCCAGTTGGCTATGGCTACACCTTC.

This clonotype was observed at least ten times. The chain couples TRBV2 to TRBJ1-2; D ambiguous. The length of the CDR3 is 14 residues. Germline-derived CDR1 and CDR2 are SNHLY and FYNNEI. Between the trimmed V and J ends, which lost 6 bases and 6 bases, there was a span of 17 bases. CDR3 sequence reads: CASRYGEEIDGYTF. The CDR3 nucleotides read TGTGCCAGCAGGTACGGGGAGGAGATCGATGGCTACACCTTC.

This clonotype was counted between two and nine times. The CDR3 DNA reads TGTGCCAGCAGCCAAGTTCTCGGCAGAACTGAAGCTTTCTTT. Translation: CASSQVLGRTEAFF. The chain recombines TRBV3-1 with TRBJ1-1; D is undetermined. CDR3 length: 14 residues. The germline V gene has CDR1 LGHDT and CDR2 YNNKEL (reference sequence). Trimming left V 1 base short and J 5 bases short, with 11 bases between. The entire variable domain, with the rest obtained from reference TRBV3-1 and TRBJ1-1, is as follows: DTAVSQTPKYLVTQMGNDKSIKCEQNLGHDTMYWYKQDSKKFLKIMFSYNNKELIINETVPNRFSPKSPDKAHLNLHINSLELGDSAVYFCASSQVLGRTEAFFGQGTRLTVV.

This clonotype was seen ten or more times. The gene calls are TRBV19 and TRBJ1-2; D may be TRBD1 (6 bases). The CDR3 has 13 amino acids. Trimming took 8 bases from V and 0 from J, leaving 10 bases between them. Germline-derived CDR1 and CDR2 are LNHDA and SQIVND (reference sequence). The CDR3 is CASEQGSNYGYTF. The DNA of the CDR3 is TGTGCCAGTGAACAGGGATCTAACTATGGCTACACCTTC.

This clonotype was seen repeatedly, ten times or more. The V gene is TRBV5-1, the J gene TRBJ1-2; TRBD1 is a possible D gene (5 bases). The CDR3 has 14 residues. V lost 0 bases and J lost 6, with 12 bases in between. Germline CDR1 and CDR2: SGHRS and YFSETQ. CDR3 residues: CASSLEQGGHGYTF. The CDR3, as DNA: TGCGCCAGCAGCTTGGAGCAGGGAGGTCATGGCTACACCTTC.